This TCR beta chain was retrieved from a study of preoperative IRX-2 immunotherapy in early breast cancer. Treatment described: preoperative locoregional IRX-2 cytokine immunotherapy. Patients received preoperative, locoregional IRX-2 cytokine immunotherapy in a phase Ib study. Generated by immunoSEQ multiplex PCR, the TCRdb table keeps only in-frame clones and is missing some. The table records under 45,000 clones, about 95% of them present only once. CDR3 size: 14 residues. Germline trimming cut 5 bases from V and 13 bases from J; bases unmatched to any gene: 13. The germline V gene encodes CDR1 SGHRS and CDR2 YFSETQ.

The sample in question was tumor tissue, obtained after IRX-2 immunotherapy. This sequence originates from a human donor with breast cancer. The chain uses TRBV5-1 and TRBJ2-1; the match to TRBD2 covers 9 bases. As DNA, the CDR3 is TGCGCCAGCAGTCAGCAAGGGCGGGAGGGGCCCCAGTTCTTC. It encodes CASSQQGREGPQFF.